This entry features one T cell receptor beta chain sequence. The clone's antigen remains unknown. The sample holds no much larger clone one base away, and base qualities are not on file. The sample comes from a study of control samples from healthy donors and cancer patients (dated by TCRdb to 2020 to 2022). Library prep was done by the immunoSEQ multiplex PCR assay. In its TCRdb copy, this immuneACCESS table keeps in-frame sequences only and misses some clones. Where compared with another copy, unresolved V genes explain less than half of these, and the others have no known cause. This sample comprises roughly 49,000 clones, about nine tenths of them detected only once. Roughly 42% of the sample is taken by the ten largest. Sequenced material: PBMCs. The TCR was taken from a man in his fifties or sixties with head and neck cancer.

The CDR3 corresponds to CASSPGNHEQYF. The nucleotides read TGTGCCAGCTCACCGGGGAACCACGAGCAGTACTTC. This chain is built from TRBV18 and TRBJ2-7, with the D gene uncertain. V loses 3 bases of germline sequence and J loses 5 bases, and the interval between the two ends is 8 bases. Per the germline V gene, KGHSH is the CDR1 and LQKENI is the CDR2. The CDR3 spans 12 residues, from the cysteine through the phenylalanine. CDR3 DNA is the only sequence kept; it has 36 bases, read in frame from the first base.